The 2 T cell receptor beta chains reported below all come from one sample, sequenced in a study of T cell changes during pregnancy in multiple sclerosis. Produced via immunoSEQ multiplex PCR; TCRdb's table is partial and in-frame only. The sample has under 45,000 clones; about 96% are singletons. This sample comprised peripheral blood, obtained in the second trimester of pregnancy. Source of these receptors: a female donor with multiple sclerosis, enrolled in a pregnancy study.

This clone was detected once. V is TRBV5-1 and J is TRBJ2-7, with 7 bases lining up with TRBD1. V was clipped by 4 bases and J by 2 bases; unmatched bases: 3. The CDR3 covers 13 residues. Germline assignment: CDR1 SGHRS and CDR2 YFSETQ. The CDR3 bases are TGCGCCAGCAGCCCCGGGACAGCCTACGAGCAGTACTTC. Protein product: CASSPGTAYEQYF.

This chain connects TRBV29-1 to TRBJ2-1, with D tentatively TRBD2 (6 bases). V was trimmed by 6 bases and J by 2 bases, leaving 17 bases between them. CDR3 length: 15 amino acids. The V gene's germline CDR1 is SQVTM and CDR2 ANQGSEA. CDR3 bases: TGCAGCGTCTCCGGGGGTCCCCCTCCCTACAATGAGCAGTTCTTC. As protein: CSVSGGPPPYNEQFF.